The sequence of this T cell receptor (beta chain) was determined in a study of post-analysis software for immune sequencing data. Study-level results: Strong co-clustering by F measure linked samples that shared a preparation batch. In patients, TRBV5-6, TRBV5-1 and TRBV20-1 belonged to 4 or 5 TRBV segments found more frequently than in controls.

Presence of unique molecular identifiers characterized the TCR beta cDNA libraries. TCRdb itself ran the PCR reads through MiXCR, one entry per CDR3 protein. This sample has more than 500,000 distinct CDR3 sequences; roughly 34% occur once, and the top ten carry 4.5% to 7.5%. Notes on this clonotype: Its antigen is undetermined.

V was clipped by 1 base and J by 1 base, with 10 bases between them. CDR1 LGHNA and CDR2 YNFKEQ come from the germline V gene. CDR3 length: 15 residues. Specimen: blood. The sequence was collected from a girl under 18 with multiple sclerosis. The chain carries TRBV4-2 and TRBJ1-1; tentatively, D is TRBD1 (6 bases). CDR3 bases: TGTGCCAGCAGCCAAGCGGCGGGACAGAACACTGAAGCTTTCTTT. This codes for CASSQAAGQNTEAFF.